Listed below are T cell receptor beta chains from one sample, sequenced in a study of T-cell reconstitution after alpha-beta-depleted transplantation in children. TCRdb passed the PCR reads through MiXCR, listing each CDR3 protein once. The sample has around 450,000 distinct CDR3 sequences; roughly 44% are singletons. This sample comprised PBMCs, obtained before TCRalphabeta/CD19-depleted stem cell transplant. The receptors come from a girl aged 2-15 years with aplastic anemia, due to receive a stem cell transplant. Both conserved end residues are part of each CDR3. The order of the fields is clone size, J gene, V gene, D gene, CDR3 DNA, CDR3 protein. D genes are given only for firm matches. Some rows mark clone size as missing; the rest say once, few, many or name a class of expanded clone.

clone_size: many
j_call: TRBJ1-2
v_call: TRBV6-2/TRBV6-3
d_call: -
cdr3_nt: TGTGCCAGCAGGCACCCTATCGAAACCTGGGAGTTCTATGGCTACACCTTC
cdr3_aa: CASRHPIETWEFYGYTF

clone_size: few
j_call: TRBJ2-3
v_call: TRBV12-3/TRBV12-4
d_call: -
cdr3_nt: TGTGCCAGCAGTTTTATCGCAGGGGCCCCCACAGATACGCAGTATTTT
cdr3_aa: CASSFIAGAPTDTQYF

clone_size: many
j_call: TRBJ1-1
v_call: TRBV29-1
d_call: -
cdr3_nt: TGCAGCCTCAAATGGGGGAACACTGAAGCTTTCTTT
cdr3_aa: CSLKWGNTEAFF

clone_size: few
j_call: TRBJ2-5
v_call: TRBV20-1
d_call: -
cdr3_nt: TGCAGTGCTAGTTCCGTGATGCAGACCCAGTACTTC
cdr3_aa: CSASSVMQTQYF

clone_size: many
j_call: TRBJ1-1
v_call: TRBV12-3/TRBV12-4
d_call: -
cdr3_nt: TGTGCCAGCAGTTTGAACAGAAACACTGAAGCTTTCTTT
cdr3_aa: CASSLNRNTEAFF

clone_size: -
j_call: TRBJ2-1
v_call: TRBV20-1
d_call: -
cdr3_nt: TGCAGTGCTAAGGGGGGAGCGGGCTACAATGAGCAGTTCTTC
cdr3_aa: CSAKGGAGYNEQFF

clone_size: many
j_call: TRBJ2-5
v_call: TRBV7-3
d_call: -
cdr3_nt: TGTGCCAGCAGCTTAGAACCTAAGGAGACCCAGTACTTC
cdr3_aa: CASSLEPKETQYF

clone_size: once
j_call: TRBJ2-5
v_call: TRBV6-5
d_call: -
cdr3_nt: TGTGCCAGCAGTTACAAGCGGCCCGGGGCCCAGTACTTC
cdr3_aa: CASSYKRPGAQYF

clone_size: -
j_call: TRBJ1-5
v_call: TRBV28
d_call: -
cdr3_nt: TGTGCCAGCAGTTTAAGCGGACTGGGCAATCAGCCCCAGCATTTT
cdr3_aa: CASSLSGLGNQPQHF

clone_size: -
j_call: TRBJ2-7
v_call: TRBV7-2
d_call: TRBD1
cdr3_nt: TGTGCCAGCAGCTTAGTTAGGGACAGGGGCGAGCAGTACTTC
cdr3_aa: CASSLVRDRGEQYF

clone_size: -
j_call: TRBJ2-1
v_call: TRBV29-1
d_call: -
cdr3_nt: TGCAGCGTTGAACTCAGGGGCGGGCAGTTCTTC
cdr3_aa: CSVELRGGQFF

clone_size: -
j_call: TRBJ2-2
v_call: TRBV5-1
d_call: TRBD2
cdr3_nt: TGCGCCAGCACAGGTCCTAGCGGGGCCCACCGGGAGCTGTTTTTT
cdr3_aa: CASTGPSGAHRELFF